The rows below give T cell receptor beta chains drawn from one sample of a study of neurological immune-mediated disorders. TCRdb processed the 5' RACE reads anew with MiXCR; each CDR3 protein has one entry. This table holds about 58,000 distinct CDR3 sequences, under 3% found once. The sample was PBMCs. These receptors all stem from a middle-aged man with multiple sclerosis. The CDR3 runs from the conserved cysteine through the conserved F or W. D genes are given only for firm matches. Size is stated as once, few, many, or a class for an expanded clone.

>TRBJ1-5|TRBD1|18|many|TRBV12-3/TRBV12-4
TGTGCCAGCAGTTTAAATCCGGCCCAGGGGGGGAGCAATCAGCCCCAGCATTTT
CASSLNPAQGGSNQPQHF
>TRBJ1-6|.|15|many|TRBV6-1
TGTGCCAGCAGGGAGCCCGGGACACTGGATTCACCCCTCCACTTT
CASREPGTLDSPLHF
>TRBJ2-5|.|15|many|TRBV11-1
TGTGCCAGCAGCTTAGAAACCAGGGGGGAAGAGACCCAGTACTTC
CASSLETRGEETQYF
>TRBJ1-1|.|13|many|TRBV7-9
TGTGCCAGCAGCTTAGGGACGAACACTGAAGCTTTCTTT
CASSLGTNTEAFF
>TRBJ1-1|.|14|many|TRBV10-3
TGTGCCATCAGCTCCGGTCAGTCGCGCACTGAAGCTTTCTTT
CAISSGQSRTEAFF
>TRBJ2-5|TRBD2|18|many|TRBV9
TGTGCCAGCAGCGTAGGGAGGAAGAGCGGGGGGTTCCAAGAGACCCAGTACTTC
CASSVGRKSGGFQETQYF
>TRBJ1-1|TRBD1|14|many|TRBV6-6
TGTGCCAGCAGGGGACAGGGCATGAACACTGAAGCTTTCTTT
CASRGQGMNTEAFF
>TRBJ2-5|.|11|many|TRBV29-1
TGCAGCGGGGGGGAAGCGGAGACCCAGTACTTC
CSGGEAETQYF
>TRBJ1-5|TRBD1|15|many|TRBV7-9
TGTGCCAGCAGCGGCGGGACAGAACTTAATCAGCCCCAGCATTTT
CASSGGTELNQPQHF
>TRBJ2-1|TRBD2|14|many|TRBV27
TGTGCCACCTCGACTAGCGGGGGCCTCAATGAGCAGTTCTTC
CATSTSGGLNEQFF
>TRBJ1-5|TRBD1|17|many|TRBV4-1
TGCGCCAGCAGCCGGGTCCGACAGGGTCGGGGCAATCAGCCCCAGCATTTT
CASSRVRQGRGNQPQHF
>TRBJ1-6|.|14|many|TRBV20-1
TGCAGTGCTAGAGATACAGGGCGGGTTTCACCCCTCCACTTT
CSARDTGRVSPLHF
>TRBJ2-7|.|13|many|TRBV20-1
TGCAGTGCTAGAGGAGGCGGAAAATACGAGCAGTACTTC
CSARGGGKYEQYF
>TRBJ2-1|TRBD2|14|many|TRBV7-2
TGTGCCAGCAGAGGCGGGGGGGCAGGCAATGAGCAGTTCTTC
CASRGGGAGNEQFF
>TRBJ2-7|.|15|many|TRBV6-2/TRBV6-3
TGTGCCAGCAGCCAAGACAGCGACCTCGGGTACGAGCAGTACTTC
CASSQDSDLGYEQYF
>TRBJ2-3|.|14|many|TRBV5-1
TGCGCCAGCAGCTCGGGACAAAGCACAGATACGCAGTATTTT
CASSSGQSTDTQYF
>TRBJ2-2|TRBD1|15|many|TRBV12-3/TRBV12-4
TGTGCCAGCAGAGAGGACAGGGAAGGCACCGGGGAGCTGTTTTTT
CASREDREGTGELFF
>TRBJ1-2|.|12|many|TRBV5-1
TGCGCCAGCAGCTTGGACAGCTATGGCTACACCTTC
CASSLDSYGYTF
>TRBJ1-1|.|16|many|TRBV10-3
TGTGCCATCAGTGTGGCTATTCGTCCTCTGAACACTGAAGCTTTCTTT
CAISVAIRPLNTEAFF
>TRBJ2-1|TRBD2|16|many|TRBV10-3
TGTGCCATCAGTGAGTCCCGGGGGGTCGCCTACAATGAGCAGTTCTTC
CAISESRGVAYNEQFF
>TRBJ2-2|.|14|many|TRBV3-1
TGTGCCAGTAGACCGGGACACAACACCGGGGAGCTGTTTTTT
CASRPGHNTGELFF
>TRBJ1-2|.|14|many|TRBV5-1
TGCGCCAGCAGCTTGAACGACGGAAAAGATGGCTACACCTTC
CASSLNDGKDGYTF
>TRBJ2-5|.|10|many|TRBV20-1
TGCAGTGCATCCCCAGAGACCCAGTACTTC
CSASPETQYF
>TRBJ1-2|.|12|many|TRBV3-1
TGTGCCAGCAGCGCGGGCGGGTATGGCTACACCTTC
CASSAGGYGYTF
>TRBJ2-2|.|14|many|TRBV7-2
TGTGCCAGCAGCTTATATGGGGGCGCCGGGGAGCTGTTTTTT
CASSLYGGAGELFF
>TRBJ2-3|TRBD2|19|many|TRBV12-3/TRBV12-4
TGTGCCAGCAGTTTCGGGCTAGCGGGGGGGCCAAGGAACCTAGATACGCAGTATTTT
CASSFGLAGGPRNLDTQYF
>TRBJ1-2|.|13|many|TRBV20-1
TGCAGTGCGAATCCTCAGGGTAACTATGGCTACACCTTC
CSANPQGNYGYTF
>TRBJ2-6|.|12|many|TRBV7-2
TGTGCCAGCGGGCCTGGGGCCAACGTCCTGACTTTC
CASGPGANVLTF
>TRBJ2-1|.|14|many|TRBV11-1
TGTGCCAGCAGCTTAATACCGGGCGCGGACCTACAGTTCTTC
CASSLIPGADLQFF
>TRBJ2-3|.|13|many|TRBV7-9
TGTGCCAGCAGCCCAAGGGGCCCAGATACGCAGTATTTT
CASSPRGPDTQYF
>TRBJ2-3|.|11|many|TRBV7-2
TGTGCCAGCAGCCCCGGCAGTACGCAGTATTTT
CASSPGSTQYF
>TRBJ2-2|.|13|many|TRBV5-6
TGTGCCAGCAGCTTGGGGGACTCGGGGGAGCTGTTTTTT
CASSLGDSGELFF
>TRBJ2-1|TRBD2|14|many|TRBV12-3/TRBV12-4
TGTGCCAGCAGTTTAGGGCTAGCGGGGGTTGAGCAGTTCTTC
CASSLGLAGVEQFF
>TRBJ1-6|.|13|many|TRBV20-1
TGCAGTGCTAGTCAGGGTCGGAACTCACCCCTCCACTTT
CSASQGRNSPLHF
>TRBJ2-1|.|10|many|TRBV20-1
TGCAGTGCCTCGGCTGATGGAGGGTTCTTC
CSASADGGFF
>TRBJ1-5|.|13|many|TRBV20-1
TGCAGTGCTAGCCGGGACAGCAATCAGCCCCAGCATTTT
CSASRDSNQPQHF
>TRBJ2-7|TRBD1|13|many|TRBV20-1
TGCAGTGCTCGGGACAGGGAGGACTACGAGCAGTACTTC
CSARDREDYEQYF
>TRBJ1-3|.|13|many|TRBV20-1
TGCAGTGCTAGGGGGGGGACTGGAAACACCATATATTTT
CSARGGTGNTIYF